The next 32 T cell receptor beta chains were all read from a single sample in a study of blood T cells in healthy people across ages. It was with a sample-barcoded 5' primer and a J-beta primer mix that a second PCR of roughly 7 to 11 cycles was run. From the 5' RACE reads, TCRdb called clonotypes with MiXCR, one entry per CDR3 protein. The data contain around 800,000 distinct CDR3 sequences, roughly 53% of them singletons. The sequencing sample was made of blood. The receptors come from a man older than 75 in good health.

This clonotype showed up just once. The rearrangement uses TRBV2 and TRBJ1-1; D might be TRBD1 (6 bases). Per germline, CDR1 SNHLY and CDR2 FYNNEI. This CDR3 is built from 13 residues. V shed 8 bases and J shed 4 bases, with 14 bases lying between them. CDR3 DNA sequence: TGTGCCAGCGAGAAGGGGGGCGGCACTGAAGCTTTCTTT. Translated: CASEKGGGTEAFF.

This clonotype occurred a few times. This chain joins TRBV2 and TRBJ1-2, with 9 bases fitting TRBD1. V was pared by 7 bases and J by 6 bases, with 12 bases of the junction left unmatched. The CDR3 covers 15 residues. CDR1 and CDR2 from the germline V gene are SNHLY and FYNNEI. The CDR3 DNA reads as TGTGCCAGCACACGCAGGACAGGGGAATGGAATGGCTACACCTTC. Protein sequence: CASTRRTGEWNGYTF.

This clonotype occurred a few times. A read error is possible here, since a much larger clone lies one base away. The genes are TRBV20-1 and TRBJ2-3, with TRBD2 as a possible D gene (5 bases). With 6 bases removed from V and 2 bases from J, the gap between germline ends came to 12 bases. Germline-derived CDR1 and CDR2 are DFQATT and SNEGSKA (reference sequence). The CDR3 extends over 13 amino acids. The CDR3, as DNA: TGCAGTGCCCCCGCTAGCACCACAGATACGCAGTATTTT. Amino acid sequence: CSAPASTTDTQYF.

There are a few counts of this clonotype. The chain employs TRBV10-3 and TRBJ2-5; D gene uncertain. Per the germline V gene, CDR1 is ENHRY and CDR2 is SYGVKD. Trimming cost V 0 bases and J 7 bases, with 6 bases left between them. This CDR3 is 12 amino acids long. CDR3 protein: CAISESTWTQYF. The CDR3 DNA is TGTGCCATCAGTGAGTCGACTTGGACCCAGTACTTC.

The chain combines TRBV5-1 with TRBJ2-1, with 8 bases aligning to TRBD1. Germline loops: CDR1 SGHRS, CDR2 YFSETQ. The CDR3 runs to 16 residues. The V and J ends lost 3 bases and 2 bases, in that order; junction bases with no gene match: 7. CDR3: CASSSDGQGTYNEQFF. Here the CDR3 DNA reads TGCGCCAGCAGCTCAGATGGACAGGGAACCTACAATGAGCAGTTCTTC.

On this clonotype: A much more abundant neighbour one base away suggests this may be a read error. The chain links TRBV11-1 to TRBJ2-1; D may be TRBD1 (6 bases). The DNA matches TRBJ2-7 better at its end, which makes the J call doubtful. The germline V gene encodes CDR1 SGHAT and CDR2 FQDESV (reference sequence). The length of the CDR3 is 15 residues. The DNA of the CDR3 is TGTGCCAGCAGCCCCGGTACAGGGACCTACAATGAGCAGTACTTC. It specifies CASSPGTGTYNEQYF.

The chain couples TRBV3-1 to TRBJ1-1; no clear D. Germline CDR1 reads LGHDT; CDR2 reads YNNKEL (reference sequence). The V gene lost 0 bases and the J gene lost 4 bases, with 12 bases spanning the gap. The length of the CDR3 is 15 residues. The CDR3 loop is CASSQEAAGSTEAFF. CDR3 DNA: TGTGCCAGCAGCCAAGAGGCAGCCGGCAGCACTGAAGCTTTCTTT.

This clonotype was seen a handful of times. This chain connects TRBV7-9 to TRBJ2-5; no firm D call. From germline, CDR1 is SEHNR and CDR2 FQNEAQ (reference sequence). The CDR3 length is 17 residues. Trimming took off 1 base at V and 0 bases at J, with 15 bases between the two ends. CDR3 bases: TGTGCCAGCAGCTTAGTCCCGAATAACTTGTACCAAGAGACCCAGTACTTC. Translating gives CASSLVPNNLYQETQYF.

This chain links TRBV28 with TRBJ1-5, with 9 bases that match TRBD1. Germline V gene data show CDR1 as MDHEN and CDR2 as SYDVKM. V lost 5 bases to trimming and J lost 6 bases; unmatched junction nucleotides: 8. CDR3 length equals 15 residues. The CDR3 DNA reads TGTGCCAGCAGTGGACAGGGGTTCCTGGGTCAGCCCCAGCATTTT. Translating it yields CASSGQGFLGQPQHF.

The chain couples TRBV20-1 to TRBJ2-1; D unclear. Germline V gene data show CDR1 as DFQATT and CDR2 as SNEGSKA (reference sequence). V was trimmed by 1 base and J by 0 bases, leaving 7 bases between them. There are 14 residues in the CDR3. This CDR3 reads CSARGQYSYNEQFF. DNA for the CDR3: TGCAGTGCTAGAGGGCAGTACTCCTACAATGAGCAGTTCTTC.

The chain uses TRBV10-3 and TRBJ2-7; 8 bases are shared with TRBD1. Germline-derived CDR1 and CDR2 are ENHRY and SYGVKD. The CDR3 runs to 14 residues. V was pared by 9 bases and J by 4 bases, with 11 bases of the junction left unmatched. CDR3 residues: CAISPGTGKYEQYF. CDR3 sequence (DNA): TGTGCCATTTCGCCGGGGACAGGAAAGTACGAGCAGTACTTC.

The chain employs TRBV7-2 and TRBJ2-7, with TRBD1 matching 9 bases. Germline V gene sequence: CDR1 SGHTA, CDR2 FQGNSA. The CDR3 runs 16 residues. Trimming cost V 5 bases and J 3 bases; bases outside gene matches: 11. The CDR3 sequence: CASSPPAYRGHYEQYF. As DNA, the CDR3 is TGTGCCAGCAGCCCTCCTGCTTACAGGGGGCACTACGAGCAGTACTTC.

The chain carries TRBV5-1 and TRBJ2-3; 10 bases fit TRBD2. Per the germline V gene, CDR1 is SGHRS and CDR2 is YFSETQ. V dropped 5 bases and J dropped 14; count of bases not matched to a gene: 23. The CDR3 covers 17 residues. The CDR3 DNA reads TGCGCCAGCAGGCGTGGTCCTAGCGGGAGCGGGGACAGATACGCGTATTTT. It specifies CASRRGPSGSGDRYAYF.

The chain carries TRBV10-3 and TRBJ2-3, with 11 bases matching TRBD2. The CDR3 has 15 residues. Germline trimming cut 5 bases from V and 14 bases from J; bases unmatched to any gene: 15. Germline V CDR1 and CDR2: ENHRY, SYGVKD. DNA of the CDR3: TGTGCCATCAGTCAACTAGCGGGAGTTCGCAGAGACGCGTATTTT. Amino acid sequence: CAISQLAGVRRDAYF.

The J gene is TRBJ2-4, the V gene TRBV24-1; 10 nucleotides agree with TRBD2. Matching the DNA end better, TRBJ2-5 makes the J call doubtful. The CDR3 has 16 residues. Germline CDR1 reads KGHDR; CDR2 reads SFDVKD. Written as DNA, the CDR3 is TGTGCCACCAGTGATTGGGGGACTAGCGTGCGAGAGACCCAGTACTTC. Amino acid sequence: CATSDWGTSVRETQYF.

The chain links TRBV3-1 to TRBJ2-1, with TRBD1 matching 9 bases. Germline CDR1 LGHDT, CDR2 YNNKEL (reference sequence). This CDR3 comprises 16 residues. V was pared by 4 bases and J by 5 bases, with 9 bases of the junction left unmatched. CDR3 nucleotides: TGTGCCAGCAGCCGAGGTCCCGGGACAGGGAACAATGAGCAGTTCTTC. Translated: CASSRGPGTGNNEQFF.

J is TRBJ2-4 and V is TRBV20-1; D is unresolved. Matching the DNA end better, TRBJ2-7 makes the J call doubtful. The CDR3 runs to 15 residues. Germline values: CDR1 DFQATT, CDR2 SNEGSKA (reference sequence). CDR3 in DNA: TGCAGTGCTAGAGATGGAACGTCCCTAGGTTACGAGCAGTACTTC. It codes for CSARDGTSLGYEQYF.

The sample holds a few counts of this clonotype. The chain has TRBV10-3 and TRBJ2-5, with a possible D match to TRBD1 (6 bases). The CDR3 has 14 residues. The V gene's germline CDR1 is ENHRY and CDR2 SYGVKD. Trimming removed 6 bases at V and 2 bases at J, with 13 bases between. CDR3 sequence: CAIRGSGAQETQYF. The CDR3 nucleotides are TGTGCCATCAGGGGATCAGGGGCACAAGAGACCCAGTACTTC.

The chain carries TRBV18 and TRBJ1-2; D is possibly TRBD1 (5 bases). This CDR3 region has 15 residues. Germline CDR1 KGHSH, CDR2 LQKENI. Trimming shortened V by 2 bases and J by 4 bases, and 14 bases separated the two germline ends. The DNA for the CDR3 is TGTGCCAGCTCACCAACCGGACACCAACTCTATGGCTACACCTTC. Translated, it gives CASSPTGHQLYGYTF. Full variable domain (outside the CDR3, taken from reference TRBV18 and TRBJ1-2): NAGVMQNPRHLVRRRGQEARLRCSPMKGHSHVYWYRQLPEEGLKFMVYLQKENIIDESGMPKERFSAEFPKEGPSILRIQQVVRGDSAAYFCASSPTGHQLYGYTFGSGTRLTVV.

V is TRBV30 and J is TRBJ1-2; TRBD1 matches 7 bases. Germline V CDR1 and CDR2: GTSNPN, SVGIG (reference sequence). There are 14 residues in the CDR3. V lost 3 bases to trimming and J lost 8 bases; unmatched junction nucleotides: 12. As DNA, the CDR3 is TGTGCCTGGAGCCTCGGACAGGACGGTGGCGGCTACACCTTC. It translates to CAWSLGQDGGGYTF.

This clonotype was counted once. This sequence joins TRBV21-1 and TRBJ2-1; TRBD2, the D gene given by the table, was not confirmed from the DNA. TRBV21-1 is shown as a pseudogene. The CDR3 covers 16 residues. The CDR3: CASSRVSGSKIGEQFF. CDR3 bases: TGTGCCAGCAGCCGGGTTAGCGGGAGTAAGATTGGAGAGCAGTTCTTC.

The chain joins TRBV13 to TRBJ2-7; 7 nucleotides match TRBD2. Germline V gene sequence: CDR1 PRHDT, CDR2 FYEKMQ (reference sequence). Unmatched junction bases numbered 8, after V lost 2 bases and J lost 4 bases. The CDR3 is 15 amino acids. CDR3 loop: CASSLTGRSPYEQYF. For the CDR3, the DNA is TGTGCCAGCAGCTTAACCGGGAGGTCACCGTACGAGCAGTACTTC.

V and J are TRBV29-1 and TRBJ1-5, with 9 bases fitting TRBD1. This CDR3 has 13 residues. CDR1 is SQVTM and CDR2 is ANQGSEA in the germline V gene. J lost 6 bases, V lost 7 bases, and 7 bases had no gene match. The CDR3 is CSAWTGDPQPQHF. The CDR3 DNA sequence: TGCAGCGCATGGACAGGGGATCCTCAGCCCCAGCATTTT.

The chain couples TRBV4-1 to TRBJ2-5, with TRBD2 as a possible D gene (6 bases). The CDR3 contains 17 residues. Germline values: CDR1 MGHRA, CDR2 YSYEKL. The V gene lost 0 bases and the J gene lost 5 bases, with 19 bases spanning the gap. CDR3 DNA sequence: TGCGCCAGCAGCCAAGAAGGGATTAGCGGAGGTCGGGAGACCCAGTACTTC. It yields the protein CASSQEGISGGRETQYF.

This clonotype has a handful of counts. CDR3 nucleotide sequence: TGTGCCAGCAGTATAGGGGTCATGAACACTGAAGCTTTCTTT. Its translation: CASSIGVMNTEAFF. This chain connects TRBV2 to TRBJ1-1; maybe TRBD1 (5 bases). Looked up from germline, CDR1 is SNHLY and CDR2 is FYNNEI. The CDR3 is 14 residues long. Trimming stripped 5 bases from V and 0 bases from J, with 10 bases between. Drawing the rest from reference TRBV2 and TRBJ1-1, the complete variable domain is EPEVTQTPSHQVTQMGQEVILRCVPISNHLYFYWYRQILGQKVEFLVSFYNNEISEKSEIFDDQFSVERPDGSNFTLKIRSTKLEDSAMYFCASSIGVMNTEAFFGQGTRLTVV.

The CDR3 here is CASSRTGRTTGELFF. The CDR3 DNA reads as TGTGCCAGCAGCCGGACAGGGAGAACGACCGGGGAGCTGTTTTTT. The chain combines TRBV6-5 with TRBJ2-2; 8 bases line up with TRBD1. CDR1 and CDR2 from the germline V gene are MNHEY and SVGAGI. The CDR3 covers 15 residues. The J segment lost 5 bases and the V segment lost 6 bases, leaving 8 bases of the junction unmatched.

The chain joins TRBV7-9 to TRBJ1-2; D uncertain. Trimming removed 1 base from V and 1 base from J, with 13 bases in between. The CDR3 totals 16 residues. From germline, CDR1 is SEHNR and CDR2 FQNEAQ (reference sequence). This chain's CDR3 is CASSLGFQKINYGYTF. The CDR3 DNA follows: TGTGCCAGCAGCTTAGGCTTCCAGAAGATTAACTATGGCTACACCTTC.

V is TRBV24-1 and J is TRBJ2-7; unclear D gene. The germline V gene has CDR1 KGHDR and CDR2 SFDVKD. V was shortened by 0 bases and J by 6 bases, with 11 bases between the two germline ends. CDR3 length: 14 amino acids. The CDR3 loop is CATSDLPPAIEQYF. CDR3 bases: TGTGCCACCAGTGATTTGCCCCCCGCGATCGAGCAGTACTTC.

This chain joins TRBV7-3 and TRBJ2-1, with D perhaps matching TRBD1 (5 bases). The CDR3 runs 13 residues. The V and J ends lost 5 bases and 5 bases respectively, with 10 bases between them. Looked up from germline, CDR1 is SGHTA and CDR2 is FQGTGA. This chain's CDR3 is CASSNARDNEQFF. DNA of the CDR3: TGTGCCAGCAGCAACGCCAGGGACAATGAGCAGTTCTTC. Supplemented by reference TRBV7-3 and TRBJ2-1, the full variable domain reads GAGVSQTPSNKVTEKGKYVELRCDPISGHTALYWYRQSLGQGPEFLIYFQGTGAADDSGLPNDRFFAVRPEGSVSTLKIQRTERGDSAVYLCASSNARDNEQFFGPGTRLTVL.

In this sample, this clonotype turned up many times. V gene TRBV7-2 combines with J gene TRBJ1-1; the D gene is possibly TRBD1 (6 bases). CDR1 SGHTA and CDR2 FQGNSA come from the germline V gene. The length of the CDR3 is 15 residues. The germline V and J ends were trimmed by 5 bases and 0 bases, with 13 bases remaining between them. The CDR3 region has the DNA TGTGCCAGCAGCCGACGGACAGTGGTGAACACTGAAGCTTTCTTT. Amino acids: CASSRRTVVNTEAFF.

The V call is TRBV7-9, the J call TRBJ1-2; tentative D call: TRBD1 (6 bases). Trimming took 2 bases from V and 4 from J, leaving 11 bases between them. The CDR3 is made up of 14 amino acids. Germline CDR1 is SEHNR and CDR2 is FQNEAQ (reference sequence). The CDR3 region is CASSLYEGGYGYTF. DNA of the CDR3: TGTGCCAGCAGCTTATACGAAGGGGGCTATGGCTACACCTTC.

The chain uses TRBV5-1 and TRBJ2-1, with 8 bases that match TRBD2. In germline, CDR1 is SGHRS, CDR2 YFSETQ. This CDR3 has 17 residues. With V trimmed by 3 bases and J by 0 bases, 8 bases remained unmatched. The CDR3 nucleotides are TGCGCCAGCAGCTGGGCGGGGAGCGGGAGCTCCTACAATGAGCAGTTCTTC. Its protein is CASSWAGSGSSYNEQFF.